This TCR beta chain was sequenced for a study of T-cell reconstitution after alpha-beta-depleted transplantation in children (dated by TCRdb to between 2015 and 2016). Broadly, across the study: The study quantitatively tracked T-cell immune reconstitution after TCRalphabeta/CD19-depleted allogeneic hematopoietic cell transplantation in children using TCR repertoire profiling.

The CDR3 sequence holds 13 residues, the cysteine and phenylalanine included. Only CDR3 DNA remains: 39 bases, in frame from the first base. V lost 5 bases and J lost 10 bases; the stretch between them is 13 bases long. CDR1 is given as KGHDR and CDR2 as SFDVKD, both from the germline V gene. Per the publication, the treatment or condition label means: allogeneic hematopoietic cell transplantation with graft depleted of TCRalphabeta T cells and CD19 B cells. Transplant recipients were children who received TCRalphabeta/CD19-depleted allogeneic hematopoietic cell grafts. Results and caveats for the whole study, not just this receptor: Hyperexpanded clone frequencies declined over subsequent months; after one year, T-cell counts and TCRbeta diversity were mostly attributed to newly produced T cells. In some patients, the high TCRbeta diversity seen at day 60 was put down to recipient T cells and intrathymic progenitors that had survived conditioning. Apparently early alphabetaT-cell count recovery about two months after transplant reportedly relied on only several hundred rapidly expanded clones derived from non-depleted graft cells.

This clonotype was detected ten times or more. The target of this receptor is not known. The input lacks base qualities; no much larger clone sits a single base away. Library preparation was by PCR. The instrument was an Illumina HiSeq 2500. TCR libraries were prepared with molecular barcoding, using unique molecular identifiers to normalize TCRbeta repertoire quantification. Using fastp at Q25 and MiXCR, TCRdb reprocessed the public reads and kept productive beta chains. A single entry per CDR3 protein holds the most common genes and DNA from its merged rows. This sample has some 200,000 distinct CDR3 sequences in its table, and about 8.4% of those were observed once. Together, the top ten hold roughly 36% of the sample.

This sample comprised PBMCs, mostly from graft donor cells, obtained 360 days after TCRalphabeta/CD19-depleted stem cell transplant. This TCR came from a male patient aged 2-9 years who had a stem cell transplant for acute myeloid leukemia, so the T cells may come from the graft donor. The receptor chain draws on TRBV24-1 and TRBJ2-2, with a weak D call of TRBD2 (6 bases match). The CDR3 protein sequence reads: CATSAGGAAELFF. The DNA is as follows: TGTGCCACCAGTGCTGGAGGGGCTGCGGAGCTGTTTTTT.